This T cell receptor beta chain appears in the sequencing data of a study of T cells after yellow fever vaccination. Study as a whole: Preparing low-cell-number fractions relied on SMART-Seq v4 Ultra Low Input.

This CDR3 comprises 16 residues. Germline CDR1 and CDR2: MNHEY and SVGEGT. Between the trimmed V and J ends, which lost 2 bases and 3 bases, there was a span of 15 bases. MiXCR, run by TCRdb on the 5' RACE reads, gives a single entry per CDR3 protein. Here the sample spans about 170,000 distinct CDR3 sequences, roughly 6.2% being singletons. Only a few counts were recorded for this clonotype. Sequences were derived from CD4+ T cells sorted from PBMCs, sampled on the day of the first yellow fever vaccination. The sequence derives from a man younger than 35 who received the YFV17D yellow fever vaccine. This chain connects TRBV6-2 or TRBV6-3 to TRBJ2-3; no firm D call. CDR3 coding DNA: TGTGCCAGCAGTTACGGCGGCCAAACCCAAACAGATACGCAGTATTTT. It specifies CASSYGGQTQTDTQYF.